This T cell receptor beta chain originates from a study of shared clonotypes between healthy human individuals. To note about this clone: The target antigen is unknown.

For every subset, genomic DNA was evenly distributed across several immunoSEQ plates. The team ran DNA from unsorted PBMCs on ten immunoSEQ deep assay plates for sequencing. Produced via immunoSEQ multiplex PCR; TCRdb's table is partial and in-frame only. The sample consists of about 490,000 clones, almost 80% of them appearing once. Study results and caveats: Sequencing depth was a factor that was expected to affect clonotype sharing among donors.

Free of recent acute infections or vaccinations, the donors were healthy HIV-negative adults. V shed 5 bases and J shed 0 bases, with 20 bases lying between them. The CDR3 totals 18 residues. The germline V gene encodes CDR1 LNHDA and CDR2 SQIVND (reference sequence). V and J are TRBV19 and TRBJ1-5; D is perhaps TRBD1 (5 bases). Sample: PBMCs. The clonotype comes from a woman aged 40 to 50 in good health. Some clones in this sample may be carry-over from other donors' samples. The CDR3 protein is CASSSDPGQPYSNQPQHF. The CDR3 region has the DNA TGTGCCAGTAGTTCCGACCCGGGGCAGCCCTATAGCAATCAGCCCCAGCATTTT.